This T cell receptor (beta chain) came from a study of control samples from healthy donors and cancer patients. The repertoire was sequenced with immunoSEQ multiplex PCR; TCRdb's copy has only in-frame clones and lacks some. The data show about 120,000 clones, with approximately 93% seen just once and roughly 2.7% held by the top ten. The CDR3 has 14 amino acids. V was clipped by 4 bases and J by 11 bases; unmatched bases: 12. Per the germline V gene, CDR1 is MGHRA and CDR2 is YSYEKL. V usage is TRBV4-1 and J usage is TRBJ1-1, with 8 positions matching TRBD1. The source is a man aged 30 to 39 in good health. The sequenced material came from blood. In nucleotides, the CDR3 is TGCGCCAGCAGCCCCCCTCGCCCAGGGGGCGAGGCTTTCTTT. Protein: CASSPPRPGGEAFF.